The rows below give T cell receptor beta chains drawn from one sample of a study of blood T cell repertoires in COVID-19. Clones were read by immunoSEQ multiplex PCR, and TCRdb kept only the in-frame ones, dropping some. Found here are hundreds of thousands of clones, less than 90% of them singletons; the top ten hold 13%. The sequencing input was peripheral blood. The receptors derive from a human donor in a cohort sampled during active COVID-19. Both conserved end residues are part of each CDR3. A D gene is named only where the DNA matches it firmly. Rows give clone size only sometimes, using once, few, many, or a class for an expanded clone.

size	J	D	V	DNA	CDR3
.	TRBJ1-2	.	TRBV28	TGTGCCAGCAGTCCGGCGGTAGGGGCCCCCTATGGCTACACCTTC	CASSPAVGAPYGYTF
.	TRBJ2-5	TRBD2	TRBV10-2	TGCGCCAGCAGATTAGCGGGAGAGTCCCCCCAGTACTTC	CASRLAGESPQYF
.	TRBJ1-5	.	TRBV11-2	TGTGCCAGCAGCTTAGATGGGGTAGGGGGCAATCAGCCCCAGCATTTT	CASSLDGVGGNQPQHF
.	TRBJ2-3	TRBD1	TRBV6-5	TGTGCCAGCAGTTATCAACACAGGGGGGATACGCAGTATTTT	CASSYQHRGDTQYF
.	TRBJ2-1	TRBD2	TRBV3-1/TRBV3-2	TGTGCCAGCAGCCAAGTGAGGCGGGGGTCGCAGTTCTTC	CASSQVRRGSQFF
.	TRBJ2-5	.	TRBV4-3	TGCGCCAGCAGCCGCATGACAGGAAGAGAGACCCAGTACTTC	CASSRMTGRETQYF
.	TRBJ1-5	.	TRBV19	TGTGCCAGTAGTCTGGCAGGGATTCAGCCCCAGCATTTT	CASSLAGIQPQHF
.	TRBJ1-1	.	TRBV4-1	TGCGCCAGCAGCCAAGAGGGGCGACTGAACACTGAAGCTTTCTTT	CASSQEGRLNTEAFF
.	TRBJ2-3	.	TRBV2	TGTGCCAGCAGTGCCCTGGGGGGTGCTGGCACAGATACGCAGTATTTT	CASSALGGAGTDTQYF
.	TRBJ2-2	TRBD2	TRBV4-3	TGCGCCAGCAGCCAAGTGCCTTTAGCGGGAGTCGGGGAGCTGTTTTTT	CASSQVPLAGVGELFF
.	TRBJ1-3	.	TRBV3-1/TRBV3-2	TGTGCCAGCAGCCAAGTGGAGAACACCATATATTTT	CASSQVENTIYF
.	TRBJ1-5	.	TRBV12-2	TGTGCAAGTCGCTCGCCTGGACAGGGAAGGGATCAGCCCCAGCATTTT	CASRSPGQGRDQPQHF
.	TRBJ2-3	TRBD1	TRBV30	TGTGCCTGGAGTGAGGGGGCTCTCATCGCTACGCAGTATTTT	CAWSEGALIATQYF
.	TRBJ2-3	.	TRBV4-1	TGCGCCAGCAGCCAAGATTTTGCGCAGCGGACAGATACGCAGTATTTT	CASSQDFAQRTDTQYF
.	TRBJ1-2	.	TRBV7-9	TGTGCCAGCAGCCTTACCGGTAGGAGTCTGGAGACGCGCTACACCTTC	CASSLTGRSLETRYTF
.	TRBJ2-2	TRBD1	TRBV9	TGTGCCAGCAGCGTGCTCCAGGGGGCCGGGGAGCTGTTTTTT	CASSVLQGAGELFF
.	TRBJ1-5	.	TRBV9	TGTGCCAGCAGTAGGGACACTCTTAGCAATCAGCCCCAGCATTTT	CASSRDTLSNQPQHF
.	TRBJ1-5	.	TRBV5-1	TGCGCCAGCAGCTTGGACCCCACAGGGTCCAAGCAGCCCCAGCATTTT	CASSLDPTGSKQPQHF
once	TRBJ1-1	.	TRBV14	TGTGCCAGCAGCCAATTGCGGGGAATCACTGAAGCTTTCTTT	CASSQLRGITEAFF
.	TRBJ1-1	.	TRBV19	TGTGCCAGTATCCGGACATCGGGGGAGAACACTGAAGCTTTCTTT	CASIRTSGENTEAFF
.	TRBJ2-7	TRBD1	TRBV6-1	TGTGCCAGCAGTGAACCCGGGACAGGCACTATTCAGTACTTC	CASSEPGTGTIQYF
.	TRBJ2-1	.	TRBV4-3	TGCGCCAGCAGCCAAGTCGGGACTGACTACAATGAGCAGTTCTTC	CASSQVGTDYNEQFF
.	TRBJ2-7	.	TRBV6-1	TGTGCCAGCAGTGAATCCAGGGTGGTCCCTTACGAGCAGTACTTC	CASSESRVVPYEQYF
.	TRBJ2-2	TRBD1	TRBV4-3	TGCGCCAGCAGCCAAGATGTGGGACAGCACACCGGGGAGCTGTTTTTT	CASSQDVGQHTGELFF
few	TRBJ2-2	.	TRBV28	TGTGCCAGCAGTTTATCCGCCGGGGAGCTGTTTTTT	CASSLSAGELFF
.	TRBJ2-5	.	TRBV7-9	TGTGCCAGCAGCGATACCCGGGACCAAGAGACCCAGTACTTC	CASSDTRDQETQYF